This T cell receptor (beta chain) is from a study of radiotherapy plus CTLA-4 blockade in lung cancer. Study-wide context: Objective responses were documented in around a sixth of patients, with disease control in 25% to 35%.

To note about this clone: Its antigen is as yet unknown.

Generated by immunoSEQ multiplex PCR, the TCRdb table keeps only in-frame clones and is missing some. The sample lists approximately 52,000 clones, roughly 83% occurring once. Study results and limitations: Response, reportedly, was best predicted by interferon-beta along with early blood T cell clone dynamics. Blood saw expansion of tumor-derived TCR clones after radiotherapy plus ipilimumab.

The TCR was taken from a human donor with non-small cell lung cancer who had a complete response to radiotherapy plus ipilimumab. Sequenced material: peripheral blood, taken from a patient treated with radiotherapy plus ipilimumab.

As DNA, the CDR3 is TGTGCCAGTAGGGGGTGGACCGGGGAGCTGTTTTTT. The encoded protein is CASRGWTGELFF. The chain combines TRBV6-5 with TRBJ2-2, with D possibly TRBD1 on 6 matching bases. The germline gives CDR1 MNHEY, CDR2 SVGAGI. Trimming cost V 9 bases and J 5 bases, with 10 bases left between them. The CDR3 sequence is 12 residues long.